This record looks at one T cell receptor (beta chain) sequence and its context. The target antigen is unknown. Both CD4+ and CD8+ T cells were negatively isolated, and TEMRA cells underwent FACS enrichment. It was with random hexamers that about 0.45 to 1 ug RNA was reverse transcribed. With immunoSEQ multiplex PCR, TCR beta CDR3 was amplified across 54 Vbeta and 13 Jbeta. Each CDR3 protein gets one entry after TCRdb re-called the immunoSEQ multiplex PCR reads with MiXCR. Here the sample spans fewer than 350,000 distinct CDR3 sequences, 89% being singletons. This sample is drawn from a study of CD8 T cells in Susac syndrome. Study conclusions and caveats: It was acknowledged in the study that its TCR sequencing and HLA analysis involved a relatively small number of individuals.

V lost 4 bases and J 7 bases, leaving 17 bases between the germline ends. Per the germline V gene, CDR1 is LNHDA and CDR2 is SQIVND (reference sequence). The CDR3 runs 15 residues. The rearrangement links TRBV19 to TRBJ2-1, with D perhaps matching TRBD2 (5 bases). Input material: CD8+ T cells from PBMCs. The TCR originated in a human donor with multiple sclerosis. CDR3 region: CASSTPFRTGNEQFF. The CDR3 nucleotides read TGTGCCAGTAGTACCCCCTTTCGCACGGGGAATGAGCAGTTCTTC.